The present T cell receptor beta chain was sequenced within a study of T cells in women clearing cervical HPV infection. Whole-study results and caveats: A classifier using richness and V gene abundances reached an AUC of 0.83.

All donors had a single incident cervical HPV16 infection, not prevalent. HPV was found by MY09/MY11 PCR and dot-blot genotyping. About this clone itself: The antigen is not known.

Sequenced by immunoSEQ multiplex PCR; TCRdb stores in-frame clones only, minus some. Listed are about 30,000 clones; less than 8.5% falls within the top ten. The receptor comes from a woman between 18 and 70 years old with a cervical HPV16 infection that either progressed to CIN3+ or cleared (not recorded which). Sequencing was carried out using blood buffy coat.

The sequenced CDR3 bases are TGTGCCAGCAGCTTAGCGGCAGGGCCAATTTCCTACGAG. Protein sequence: CASSLAAGPISYE. The complete CDR3 protein is CASSLAAGPISYEQYF. The V call is TRBV7-2, the J call TRBJ2-7, with a possible D match to TRBD1 (5 bases). The read ends 3 residues early relative to the CDR3; the germline J gene fills the gap. Between the trimmed V and J ends, which lost 0 bases and 1 base, there was a span of 13 bases. Germline lookup yields CDR1 SGHTA and CDR2 FQGNSA. There are 16 residues in the CDR3.